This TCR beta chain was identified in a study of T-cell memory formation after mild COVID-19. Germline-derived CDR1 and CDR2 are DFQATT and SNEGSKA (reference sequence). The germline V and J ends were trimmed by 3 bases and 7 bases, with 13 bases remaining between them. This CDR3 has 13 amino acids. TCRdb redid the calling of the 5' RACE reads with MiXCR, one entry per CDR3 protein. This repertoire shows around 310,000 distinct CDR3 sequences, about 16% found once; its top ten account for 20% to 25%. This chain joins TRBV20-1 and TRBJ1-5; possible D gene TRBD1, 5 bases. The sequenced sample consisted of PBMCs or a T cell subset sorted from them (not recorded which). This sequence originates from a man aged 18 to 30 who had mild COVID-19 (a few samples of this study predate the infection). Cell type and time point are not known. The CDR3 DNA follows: TGCAGTGCTAGCATGGGGACTCACCAGCCCCAGCATTTT. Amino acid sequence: CSASMGTHQPQHF.